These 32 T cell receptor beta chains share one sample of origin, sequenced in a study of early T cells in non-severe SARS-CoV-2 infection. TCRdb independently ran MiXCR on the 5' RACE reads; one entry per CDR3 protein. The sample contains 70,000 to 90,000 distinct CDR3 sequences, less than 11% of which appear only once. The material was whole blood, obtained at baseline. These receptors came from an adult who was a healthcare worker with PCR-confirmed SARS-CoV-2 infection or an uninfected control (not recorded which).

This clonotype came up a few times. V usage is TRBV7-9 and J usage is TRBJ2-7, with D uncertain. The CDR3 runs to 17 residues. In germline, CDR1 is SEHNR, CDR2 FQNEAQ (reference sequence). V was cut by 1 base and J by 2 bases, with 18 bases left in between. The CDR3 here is CASSLGYNRNPTYEQYF. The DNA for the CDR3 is TGTGCCAGCAGCTTAGGCTATAACCGGAACCCAACCTACGAGCAGTACTTC.

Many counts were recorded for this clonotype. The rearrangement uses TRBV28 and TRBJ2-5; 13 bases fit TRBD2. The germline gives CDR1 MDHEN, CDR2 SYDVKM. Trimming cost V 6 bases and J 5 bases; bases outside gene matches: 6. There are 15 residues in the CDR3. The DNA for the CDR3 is TGTGCCAGCAGCTGGGGGACTAGCGGGAAGGAGACCCAGTACTTC. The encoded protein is CASSWGTSGKETQYF.

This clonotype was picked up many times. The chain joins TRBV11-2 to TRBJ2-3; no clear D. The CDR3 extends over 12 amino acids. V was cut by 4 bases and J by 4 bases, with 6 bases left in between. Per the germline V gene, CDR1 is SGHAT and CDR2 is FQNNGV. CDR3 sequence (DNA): TGTGCCAGCAGCTCGGAAGCAGATACGCAGTATTTT. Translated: CASSSEADTQYF. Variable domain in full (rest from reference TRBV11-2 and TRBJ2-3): EAGVAQSPRYKIIEKRQSVAFWCNPISGHATLYWYQQILGQGPKLLIQFQNNGVVDDSQLPKDRFSAERLKGVDSTLKIQPAKLEDSAVYLCASSSEADTQYFGPGTRLTVL.

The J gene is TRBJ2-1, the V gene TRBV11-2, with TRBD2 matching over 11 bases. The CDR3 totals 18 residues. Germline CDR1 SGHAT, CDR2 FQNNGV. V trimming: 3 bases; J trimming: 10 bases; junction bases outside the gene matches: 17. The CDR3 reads CASSLGTSGTPLHMEQFF. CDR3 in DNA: TGTGCCAGCAGCTTGGGGACTAGCGGAACGCCCCTGCACATGGAGCAGTTCTTC.

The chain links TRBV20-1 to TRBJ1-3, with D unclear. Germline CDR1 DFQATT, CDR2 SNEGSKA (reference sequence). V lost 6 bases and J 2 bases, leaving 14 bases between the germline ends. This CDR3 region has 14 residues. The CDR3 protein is CSAVSPLAGNTIYF. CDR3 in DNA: TGCAGTGCCGTCTCACCCCTGGCTGGAAACACCATATATTTT.

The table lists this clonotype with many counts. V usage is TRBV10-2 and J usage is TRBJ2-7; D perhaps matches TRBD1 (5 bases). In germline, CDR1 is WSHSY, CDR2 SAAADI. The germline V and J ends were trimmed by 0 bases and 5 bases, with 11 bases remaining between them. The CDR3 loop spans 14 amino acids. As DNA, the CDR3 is TGCGCCAGCAGTGAGTCGACCGGCAGGGACGAGCAGTACTTC. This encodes CASSESTGRDEQYF.

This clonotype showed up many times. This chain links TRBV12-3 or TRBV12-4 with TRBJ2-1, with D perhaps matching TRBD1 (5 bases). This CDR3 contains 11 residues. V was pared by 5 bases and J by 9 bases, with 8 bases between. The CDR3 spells CASSPRGEQFF. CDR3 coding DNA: TGTGCCAGCAGTCCTAGGGGTGAGCAGTTCTTC.

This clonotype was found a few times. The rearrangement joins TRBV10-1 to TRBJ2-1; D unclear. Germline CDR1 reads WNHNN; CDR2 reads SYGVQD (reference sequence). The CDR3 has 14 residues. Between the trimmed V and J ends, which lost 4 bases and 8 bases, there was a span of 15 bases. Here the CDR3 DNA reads TGCGCCAGCAGTGCTCAGATTCAGAGCGATGAGCAGTTCTTC. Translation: CASSAQIQSDEQFF.

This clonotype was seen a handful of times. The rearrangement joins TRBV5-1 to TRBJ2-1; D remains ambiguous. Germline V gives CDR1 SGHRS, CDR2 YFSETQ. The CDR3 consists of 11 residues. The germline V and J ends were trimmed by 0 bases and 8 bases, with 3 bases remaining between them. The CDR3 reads CASSLADEQFF. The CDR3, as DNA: TGCGCCAGCAGCTTGGCCGATGAGCAGTTCTTC.

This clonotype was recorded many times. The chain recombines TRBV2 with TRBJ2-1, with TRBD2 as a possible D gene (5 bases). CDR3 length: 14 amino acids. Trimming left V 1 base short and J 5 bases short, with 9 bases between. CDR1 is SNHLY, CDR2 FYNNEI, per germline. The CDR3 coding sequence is TGTGCCAGCAGTGAAGGGCCGGGGAACAATGAGCAGTTCTTC. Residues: CASSEGPGNNEQFF.

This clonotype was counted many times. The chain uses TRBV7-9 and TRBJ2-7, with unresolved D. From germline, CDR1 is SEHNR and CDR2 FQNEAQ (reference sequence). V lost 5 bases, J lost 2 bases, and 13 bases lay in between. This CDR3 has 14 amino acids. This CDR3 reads CASSPEVGTYEQYF. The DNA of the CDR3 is TGTGCCAGCAGCCCTGAGGTCGGAACCTACGAGCAGTACTTC.

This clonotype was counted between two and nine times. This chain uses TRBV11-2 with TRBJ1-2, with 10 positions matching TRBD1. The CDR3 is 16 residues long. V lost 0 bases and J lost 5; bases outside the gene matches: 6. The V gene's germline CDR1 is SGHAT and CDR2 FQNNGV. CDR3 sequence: CASSLEAGQGEYGYTF. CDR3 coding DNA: TGTGCCAGCAGCTTAGAGGCAGGACAGGGGGAATATGGCTACACCTTC.

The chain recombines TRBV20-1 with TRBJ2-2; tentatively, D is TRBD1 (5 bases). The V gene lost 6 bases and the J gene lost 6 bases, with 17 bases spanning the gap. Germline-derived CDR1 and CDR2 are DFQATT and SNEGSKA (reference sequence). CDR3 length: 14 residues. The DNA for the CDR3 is TGCAGTGCCAAACAAGGGGCAGTCGCCGGGGAGCTGTTTTTT. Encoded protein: CSAKQGAVAGELFF.

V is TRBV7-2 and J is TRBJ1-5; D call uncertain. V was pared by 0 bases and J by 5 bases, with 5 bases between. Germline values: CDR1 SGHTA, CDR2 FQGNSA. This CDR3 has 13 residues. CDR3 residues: CASSLARDQPQHF. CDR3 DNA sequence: TGTGCCAGCAGCTTAGCTAGGGATCAGCCCCAGCATTTT.

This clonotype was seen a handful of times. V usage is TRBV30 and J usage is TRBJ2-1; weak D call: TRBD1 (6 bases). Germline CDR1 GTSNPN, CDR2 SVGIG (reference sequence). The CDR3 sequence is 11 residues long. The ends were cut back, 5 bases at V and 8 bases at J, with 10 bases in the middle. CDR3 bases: TGTGCCTGGGGACAGTCGGATGAGCAGTTCTTC. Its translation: CAWGQSDEQFF.

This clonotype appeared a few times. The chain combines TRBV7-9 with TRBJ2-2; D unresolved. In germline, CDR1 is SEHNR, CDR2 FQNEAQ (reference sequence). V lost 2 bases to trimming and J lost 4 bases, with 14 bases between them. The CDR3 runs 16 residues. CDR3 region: CASSLPRLWVTGELFF. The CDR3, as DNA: TGTGCCAGCAGCTTACCCAGACTCTGGGTCACCGGGGAGCTGTTTTTT.

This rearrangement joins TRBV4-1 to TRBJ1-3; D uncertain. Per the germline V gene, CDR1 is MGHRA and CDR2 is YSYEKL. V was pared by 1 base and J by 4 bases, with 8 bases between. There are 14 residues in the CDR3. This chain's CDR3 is CASSQVASGNTIYF. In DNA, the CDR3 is TGCGCCAGCAGCCAAGTGGCATCCGGAAACACCATATATTTT.

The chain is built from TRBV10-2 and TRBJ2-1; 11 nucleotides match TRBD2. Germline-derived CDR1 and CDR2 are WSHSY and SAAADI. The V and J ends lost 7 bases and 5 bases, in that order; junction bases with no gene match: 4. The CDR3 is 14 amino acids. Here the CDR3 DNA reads TGCGCCAGCATCGAGGGACTAGCGGACAATGAGCAGTTCTTC. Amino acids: CASIEGLADNEQFF.

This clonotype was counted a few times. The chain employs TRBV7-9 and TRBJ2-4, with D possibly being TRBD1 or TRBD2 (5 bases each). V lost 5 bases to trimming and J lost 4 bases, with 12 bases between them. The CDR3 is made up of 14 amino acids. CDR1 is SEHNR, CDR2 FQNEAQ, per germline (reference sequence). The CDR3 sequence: CASSSPGTKNIQYF. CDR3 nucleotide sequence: TGTGCCAGCAGCAGTCCCGGGACGAAAAACATTCAGTACTTC.

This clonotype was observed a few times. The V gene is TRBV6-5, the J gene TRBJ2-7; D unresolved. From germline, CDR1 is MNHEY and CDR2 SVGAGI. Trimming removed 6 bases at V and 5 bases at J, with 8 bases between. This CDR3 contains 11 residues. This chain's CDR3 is CASRDAHEQYF. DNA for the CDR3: TGTGCCAGCAGGGACGCCCACGAGCAGTACTTC.

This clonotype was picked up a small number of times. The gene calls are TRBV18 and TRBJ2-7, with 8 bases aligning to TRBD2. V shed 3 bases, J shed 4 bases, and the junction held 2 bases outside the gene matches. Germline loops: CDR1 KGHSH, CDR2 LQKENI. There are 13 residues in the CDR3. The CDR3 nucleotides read TGTGCCAGCTCACCCGGGACTAGGTACGAGCAGTACTTC. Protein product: CASSPGTRYEQYF.

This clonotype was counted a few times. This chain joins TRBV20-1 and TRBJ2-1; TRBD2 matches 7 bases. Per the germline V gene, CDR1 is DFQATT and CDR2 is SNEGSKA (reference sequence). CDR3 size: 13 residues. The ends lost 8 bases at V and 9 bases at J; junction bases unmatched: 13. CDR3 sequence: CSSPGGGVFEQFF. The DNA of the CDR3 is TGCAGTTCCCCGGGGGGAGGGGTTTTTGAGCAGTTCTTC.

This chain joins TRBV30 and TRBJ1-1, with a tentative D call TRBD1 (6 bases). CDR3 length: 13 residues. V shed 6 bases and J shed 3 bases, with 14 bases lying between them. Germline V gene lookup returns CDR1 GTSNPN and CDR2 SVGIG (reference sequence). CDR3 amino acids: CACGPRGYTEAFF. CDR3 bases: TGTGCCTGCGGGCCCAGGGGATACACTGAAGCTTTCTTT.

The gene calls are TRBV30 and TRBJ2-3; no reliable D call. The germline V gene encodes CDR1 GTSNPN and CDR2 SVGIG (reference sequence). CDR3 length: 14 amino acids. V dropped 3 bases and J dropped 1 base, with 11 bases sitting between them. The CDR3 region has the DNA TGTGCCTGGAGGTCCCAGCCCGGCACAGATACGCAGTATTTT. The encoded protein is CAWRSQPGTDTQYF.

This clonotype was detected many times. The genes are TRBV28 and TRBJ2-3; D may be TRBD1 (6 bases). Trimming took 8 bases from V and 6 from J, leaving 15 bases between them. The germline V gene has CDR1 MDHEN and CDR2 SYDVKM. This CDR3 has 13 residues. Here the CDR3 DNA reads TGTGCCAGCTGCCGGGACACACTCGATACGCAGTATTTT. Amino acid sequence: CASCRDTLDTQYF. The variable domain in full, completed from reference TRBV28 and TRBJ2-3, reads DVKVTQSSRYLVKRTGEKVFLECVQDMDHENMFWYRQDPGLGLRLIYFSYDVKMKEKGDIPEGYSVSREKKERFSLILESASTNQTSMYLCASCRDTLDTQYFGPGTRLTVL.

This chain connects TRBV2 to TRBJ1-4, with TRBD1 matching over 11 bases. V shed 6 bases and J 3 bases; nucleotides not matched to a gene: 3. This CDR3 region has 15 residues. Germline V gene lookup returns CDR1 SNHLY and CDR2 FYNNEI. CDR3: CASRGQGAANEKLFF. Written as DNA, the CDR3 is TGTGCCAGCAGAGGACAGGGGGCGGCTAATGAAAAACTGTTTTTT.

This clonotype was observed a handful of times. The CDR3 region has the DNA TGCGCCAGCAGCTCCCGGACTGGCAACGATGAGCAGTTCTTC. It specifies CASSSRTGNDEQFF. The V and J genes are TRBV5-1 and TRBJ2-1; the D gene is possibly TRBD2 (5 bases). CDR1 is SGHRS and CDR2 is YFSETQ in the germline V gene. V lost 3 bases to trimming and J lost 8 bases, with 15 bases between them. The CDR3 spans 14 residues.

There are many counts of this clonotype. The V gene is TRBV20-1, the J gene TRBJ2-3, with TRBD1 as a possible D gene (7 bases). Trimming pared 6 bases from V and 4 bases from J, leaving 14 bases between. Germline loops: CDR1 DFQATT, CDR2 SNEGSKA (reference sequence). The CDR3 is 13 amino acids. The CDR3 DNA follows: TGCAGTGCGGAGGGGGCATCGGCAGATACGCAGTATTTT. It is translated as CSAEGASADTQYF.

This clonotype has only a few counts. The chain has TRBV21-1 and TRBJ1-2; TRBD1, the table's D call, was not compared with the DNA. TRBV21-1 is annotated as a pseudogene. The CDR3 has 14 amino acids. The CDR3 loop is CANHRRRLFGGYTF. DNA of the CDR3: TGTGCCAACCACAGGCGCCGGCTTTTTGGGGGCTACACCTTC.

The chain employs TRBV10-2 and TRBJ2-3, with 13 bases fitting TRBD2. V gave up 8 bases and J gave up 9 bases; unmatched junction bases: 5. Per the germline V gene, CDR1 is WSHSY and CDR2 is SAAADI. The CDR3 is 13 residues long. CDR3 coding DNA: TGCGCCAGCTTACTAGCGGGAGGGCCAACGCAGTATTTT. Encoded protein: CASLLAGGPTQYF.

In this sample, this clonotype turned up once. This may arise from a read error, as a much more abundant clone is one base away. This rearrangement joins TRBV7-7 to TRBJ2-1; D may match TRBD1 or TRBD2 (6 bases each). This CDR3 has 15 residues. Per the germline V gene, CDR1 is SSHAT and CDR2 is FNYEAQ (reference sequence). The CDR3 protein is CASSSGRSRDNEQIF. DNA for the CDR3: TGTGCCAGCAGCTCAGGGAGGTCGCGGGACAATGAGCAGATCTTC.

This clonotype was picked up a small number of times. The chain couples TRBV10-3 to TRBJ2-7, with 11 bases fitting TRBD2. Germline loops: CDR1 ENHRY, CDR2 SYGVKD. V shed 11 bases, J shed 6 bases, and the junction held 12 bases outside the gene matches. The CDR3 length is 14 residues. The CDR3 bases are TGTGCCGCTTCGGCGGACCTAGCGGGAGGCGAGCAGTACTTC. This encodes CAASADLAGGEQYF.